Included here is one TCR beta chain sequence, with context. This sample stems from a study of blood T cell repertoires in COVID-19. Each recovered donor of Cohort 3 presented with two negative PCRs, clearance, or symptom resolution. The table came from immunoSEQ multiplex PCR; TCRdb's copy has only in-frame clones and leaves some out. This table holds 300,000 to 350,000 clones, roughly 87% found once. Material: PBMCs or T cells enriched from blood (not recorded which). This receptor was identified in a woman aged 30 to 39 who had recovered from COVID-19.

The CDR3 DNA follows: TGCGCCAGCGGAAAGACAGGGGTCGACTATGGCTACACCTTC. Residues: CASGKTGVDYGYTF. The J gene is TRBJ1-2, the V gene TRBV5-1; 8 bases line up with TRBD1. The CDR3 has 14 amino acids. V shed 7 bases, J shed 3 bases, and the junction held 8 bases outside the gene matches. Per germline, CDR1 SGHRS and CDR2 YFSETQ.